What follows are 20 T cell receptor beta chains derived from one specimen sequenced in a study of post-analysis software for immune sequencing data. The study, taken as a whole, reports: Patients had higher frequencies than controls of roughly five TRBV segments, including TRBV5-6, TRBV5-1 and TRBV20-1.

The authors incorporated unique molecular identifiers into the TCR beta cDNA libraries. TCRdb independently ran MiXCR on the PCR reads; one entry per CDR3 protein. The sample shows around 200,000 distinct CDR3 sequences, 29% of them seen only once. The antigens these receptors bind are not known. Sequenced material: blood. These receptors were taken from a girl between 2 and 17 years old with multiple sclerosis.

The CDR3 loop is CASSLSGTGSRNSPLHF. DNA of the CDR3: TGTGCCAGCAGCCTTAGCGGCACAGGGTCGAGGAATTCACCCCTCCACTTT. The J gene is TRBJ1-6, the V gene TRBV7-2; D is possibly TRBD1 (6 bases). Germline lookup yields CDR1 SGHTA and CDR2 FQGNSA. The V gene lost 5 bases and the J gene lost 7 bases, with 21 bases spanning the gap. The CDR3 sequence is 17 residues long.

The CDR3 is CASSPRQGARETQYF. The CDR3 DNA reads TGTGCCAGCAGTCCGAGACAGGGGGCACGGGAGACCCAGTACTTC. The gene calls are TRBV27 and TRBJ2-5, with TRBD1 identical over 10 bases. This CDR3 is 15 amino acids long. After removal of 5 bases from V and 5 bases from J, the junction contained 8 bases not matched to a gene. Germline-derived CDR1 and CDR2 are MNHEY and SMNVEV (reference sequence).

This chain connects TRBV5-1 to TRBJ1-4; D uncertain. The CDR3 sequence is 11 residues long. Germline values: CDR1 SGHRS, CDR2 YFSETQ. Trimming removed 0 bases at V and 16 bases at J, with 10 bases between. The CDR3 is CASSLEGPWFF. DNA for the CDR3: TGCGCCAGCAGCTTGGAAGGGCCGTGGTTTTTT.

This clonotype was picked up many times. The rearrangement joins TRBV12-3 or TRBV12-4 to TRBJ1-5; D is uncertain. The CDR3 covers 14 residues. Trimming cost V 2 bases and J 1 base, with 6 bases left between them. CDR3 DNA sequence: TGTGCCAGCAGTTTAAAGAGCAGCAATCAGCCCCAGCATTTT. This encodes CASSLKSSNQPQHF.

A note on this clonotype: A read error may be the cause here, since a much bigger clone is one base away. The genes are TRBV20-1 and TRBJ2-1, with D tentatively TRBD2 (6 bases). V lost 0 bases and J lost 6, with 12 bases in between. Germline CDR1 is DFQATT and CDR2 is SNEGSKA (reference sequence). The CDR3 totals 14 residues. The CDR3 spells CSARDRLASNEQFF. The CDR3, as DNA: TGCAGTGCTAGAGATAGGCTAGCGAGCAATGAGCAGTTCTTC.

The chain combines TRBV5-1 with TRBJ1-2; the match to TRBD1 covers 10 bases. The germline V gene encodes CDR1 SGHRS and CDR2 YFSETQ. With 3 bases clipped from V and 6 bases from J, the junction kept 8 bases outside the gene matches. The CDR3 length is 15 residues. In nucleotides, the CDR3 is TGCGCCAGCAGCTCTTTATCTGACAGGGGGCATGGCTACACCTTC. Amino acid sequence: CASSSLSDRGHGYTF.

The rearrangement uses TRBV4-1 and TRBJ1-1; no firm D call. CDR3 length equals 15 residues. Trimming cost V 5 bases and J 2 bases, with 15 bases left between them. Germline V gene sequence: CDR1 MGHRA, CDR2 YSYEKL. The CDR3 protein is CASSEGAEYNTEAFF. The CDR3 nucleotides read TGCGCCAGCAGCGAAGGTGCAGAATACAACACTGAAGCTTTCTTT.

In this sample, this clonotype turned up many times. This chain uses TRBV6-5 with TRBJ2-1; D call uncertain. Per the germline V gene, CDR1 is MNHEY and CDR2 is SVGAGI. This CDR3 is built from 14 residues. V lost 4 bases, J lost 4 bases, and 11 bases lay in between. The CDR3: CASSSVQVYNEQFF. DNA of the CDR3: TGTGCCAGCAGTTCAGTACAAGTATACAATGAGCAGTTCTTC.

Worth noting for this clonotype: Being one base from a much bigger clone, this may be a read error. The chain employs TRBV12-3 or TRBV12-4 and TRBJ2-5, with D unresolved. The CDR3 consists of 13 residues. V was clipped by 6 bases and J by 11 bases, with 19 bases between them. The CDR3 protein is CASSPGTSLEQYF. In DNA, the CDR3 is TGTGCCAGCAGCCCCGGCACCTCCCTTGAGCAGTACTTC.

This clonotype occurred many times. The chain uses TRBV12-3 or TRBV12-4 and TRBJ2-7; D remains ambiguous. The V end lost 2 bases, the J end lost 6 bases, and 14 bases lay between the germline ends. This CDR3 region has 14 residues. CDR3 bases: TGTGCCAGCAGTTTATTTGGGAAGGGTGGCGAGCAGTACTTC. Translated: CASSLFGKGGEQYF.

The V gene is TRBV2, the J gene TRBJ2-7; 8 positions match TRBD1. This CDR3 comprises 13 residues. J gave up 6 bases and V 10 bases, and 11 bases lay outside the gene matches. CDR1 is SNHLY and CDR2 is FYNNEI in the germline V gene. The CDR3 sequence: CATTKATGGEQYF. The CDR3 nucleotides are TGTGCCACCACGAAAGCCACAGGGGGCGAGCAGTACTTC. The whole variable domain, remainder taken from reference TRBV2 and TRBJ2-7, is EPEVTQTPSHQVTQMGQEVILRCVPISNHLYFYWYRQILGQKVEFLVSFYNNEISEKSEIFDDQFSVERPDGSNFTLKIRSTKLEDSAMYFCATTKATGGEQYFGPGTRLTVT.

The chain links TRBV10-3 to TRBJ1-6; perhaps TRBD1 as D (6 bases). V was cut by 6 bases and J by 7 bases, with 13 bases left in between. Per germline, CDR1 ENHRY and CDR2 SYGVKD. The CDR3 sequence is 14 residues long. CDR3 amino acids: CAISDRDNNSPLHF. For the CDR3, the DNA is TGTGCCATCAGCGATAGGGACAACAATTCACCCCTCCACTTT.

This clonotype has a count of ten or more. Here the CDR3 reads CASSFGGFISEQYF. DNA of the CDR3: TGTGCCAGCAGTTTTGGAGGCTTCATAAGCGAGCAGTACTTC. The V call is TRBV12-3 or TRBV12-4, the J call TRBJ2-7, with a tentative D call TRBD2 (5 bases). This CDR3 region has 14 residues. V dropped 3 bases and J dropped 6 bases, with 15 bases sitting between them.

This clonotype occurred many times. V usage is TRBV5-6 and J usage is TRBJ2-1, with D possibly being TRBD2 (5 bases). Trimming cost V 0 bases and J 2 bases, with 12 bases left between them. This CDR3 comprises 16 residues. The germline V gene has CDR1 SGHDT and CDR2 YYEEEE. This CDR3 reads CASSLGAATAYNEQFF. CDR3 bases: TGTGCCAGCAGCTTGGGAGCGGCCACCGCCTACAATGAGCAGTTCTTC.

For this clonotype: A much larger clone lies one base from this, so it may be a read error. V and J are TRBV18 and TRBJ2-7; 9 bases are shared with TRBD1. V lost 8 bases, J lost 5 bases, and 7 bases stayed unmatched. CDR3 length equals 13 residues. CDR1 KGHSH and CDR2 LQKENI come from the germline V gene. The CDR3 DNA follows: TGTGCCAGCCCACGAGGGACAGGGAACGAGCAGTACTTC. It specifies CASPRGTGNEQYF.

The chain carries TRBV19 and TRBJ2-5; 9 bases are a match to TRBD2. The length of the CDR3 is 14 residues. V lost 7 bases and J lost 5; bases outside the gene matches: 8. Germline assignment: CDR1 LNHDA and CDR2 SQIVND (reference sequence). CDR3 DNA sequence: TGTGCCAGTAACCCGGGACTAGCAGTCGAGACCCAGTACTTC. This sequence encodes CASNPGLAVETQYF.

This clonotype was recorded at least ten times. The chain's CDR3 is CASSPGGVLDTQYF. In nucleotides, the CDR3 is TGTGCCAGCAGCCCTGGCGGGGTTCTAGATACGCAGTATTTT. The rearrangement uses TRBV6-5 and TRBJ2-3; weak D call: TRBD2 (6 bases). CDR3 length equals 14 residues. The germline gives CDR1 MNHEY, CDR2 SVGAGI. Trimming took 6 bases from V and 5 from J, leaving 15 bases between them.

A word on this clonotype: A much bigger clone sits one base away, suggesting this may be a read error. In DNA form, the CDR3 reads TGTACCAGCAGCACGACAGGGGAGGGTGAAGCTTTCTTT. As protein: CTSSTTGEGEAFF. The gene calls are TRBV7-9 and TRBJ1-1, with 8 bases identical to TRBD1. This CDR3 spans 13 amino acids. The germline V gene encodes CDR1 SEHNR and CDR2 FQNEAQ (reference sequence).

The chain links TRBV4-1 to TRBJ1-4; 7 bases align to TRBD1. Per the germline V gene, CDR1 is MGHRA and CDR2 is YSYEKL. The V segment lost 1 base and the J segment 7 bases; nucleotides outside the gene matches: 12. The CDR3 contains 17 residues. CDR3 coding DNA: TGCGCCAGCAGCCAAGGCATCCGGACAGGTCGGGCTGAAAAACTGTTTTTT. This codes for CASSQGIRTGRAEKLFF.

Details on this clonotype: A much larger clone differs by one base, so this may be a read error. V is TRBV6-5 and J is TRBJ2-3; TRBD1 might be the D (6 bases). Germline CDR1 is MNHEY and CDR2 is SVGAGI. The CDR3 loop spans 14 amino acids. The CDR3 is CAIRGGHHTETQYF. CDR3 DNA sequence: TGTGCCATCAGGGGTGGCCATCACACAGAAACGCAGTATTTT.